The rows below give T cell receptor beta chains drawn from one sample of a study of T cells expressing NK-cell markers. TCRdb re-called the 5' RACE reads and shows each CDR3 protein once, DNA omitted. This table lists 450,000 to 600,000 distinct CDR3 sequences. The sequenced sample consisted of blood T cells: a sorted CD56 or NKG2C T cell subset, CD4+ or CD8+ T cells, or bulk PBMC T cells (not recorded which). Source of these receptors: a man between 18 and 29 years old in good health. Each CDR3 is given with its conserved first and last residue.

v_call	j_call	cdr3_aa
TRBV6-2/TRBV6-3	TRBJ2-7	CASHSGSYEQYF
TRBV7-2	TRBJ2-1	CASSVSSGSEYNEQFF
TRBV7-8	TRBJ1-5	CASSLVQGASNQPQHF
TRBV7-6	TRBJ2-3	CASSAAVGGVSTDTQYF
TRBV7-2	TRBJ2-5	CASSFPGLAGGRETQYF
TRBV25-1	TRBJ2-2	CASKWGSGELFF
TRBV25-1	TRBJ2-2	CASSELRGTGGELFF
TRBV29-1	TRBJ2-1	CSVGHVGVGNEQFF
TRBV27	TRBJ2-2	CASTGGTAGELFF
TRBV6-5	TRBJ2-1	CASSYQYGTRLNEQFF
TRBV10-2	TRBJ2-1	CASSDIAGVTYNEQFF
TRBV5-8	TRBJ1-3	CASSLGRRGNTIYF
TRBV6-5	TRBJ1-5	CASRDSTVPGQPQHF